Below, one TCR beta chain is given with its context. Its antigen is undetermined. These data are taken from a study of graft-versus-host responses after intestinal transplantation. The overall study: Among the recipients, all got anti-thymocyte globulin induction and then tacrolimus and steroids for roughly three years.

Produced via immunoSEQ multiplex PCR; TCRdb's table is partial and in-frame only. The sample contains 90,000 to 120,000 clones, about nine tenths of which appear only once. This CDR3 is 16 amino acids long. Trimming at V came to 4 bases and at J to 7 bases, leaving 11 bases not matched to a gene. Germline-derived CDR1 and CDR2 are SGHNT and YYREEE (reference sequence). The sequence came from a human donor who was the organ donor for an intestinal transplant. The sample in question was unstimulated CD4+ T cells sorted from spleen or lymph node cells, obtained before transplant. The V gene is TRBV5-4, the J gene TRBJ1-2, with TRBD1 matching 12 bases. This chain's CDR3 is CASSPPGDRGRSGYTF. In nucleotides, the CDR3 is TGTGCCAGCAGCCCCCCCGGGGACAGGGGGCGCAGTGGCTACACCTTC.